This TCR beta chain is from a study of CD8 T cells in ankylosing spondylitis (dated by TCRdb to about 2017). About the full investigation: T cell receptor beta repertoires were profiled in healthy donors and ankylosing spondylitis patients so that disease-linked TCR variants could be found. Peripheral blood was sampled, and synovial fluid was also collected from ankylosing spondylitis patients. The whole study cohort included 85 to 120 healthy donors and some 27 ankylosing spondylitis patients. Points the paper makes about the study in general: Some TCR beta motif variants had previously been reported in synovial fluid and blood of reactive arthritis patients, which suggested common disease-initiation mechanisms. The disease-linked clones were reported as significantly enriched in matched synovial fluid samples from ankylosing spondylitis patients. A TCR beta motif of 8 or 9 highly homologous amino acid variants appeared characteristic of blood from ankylosing spondylitis patients. The disease-linked clones showed a CD8+ phenotype and occurred at relatively low frequencies in peripheral blood.

Sequencing took place on an Illumina HiSeq 2500. Quantitative 5'-RACE with molecular barcodes was used to prepare TCR beta libraries. The authors processed their data as follows. A new computational method, built on a probabilistic model of VDJ rearrangement, was used to identify disease-linked TCR variants. Using fastp trimming at Q25 and MiXCR clonotype assembly, TCRdb reanalyzed the public sequencing data and kept in-frame beta chains. Rows are unified per CDR3 protein, each entry keeping the most common DNA and genes. The V and J calls follow TCRdb's processing rather than the paper's. In this sample the table shows roughly 38,000 distinct CDR3 sequences, about 9.3% of which occur a single time. Around 16% of the sample lies in the top ten. On this clonotype: No cognate antigen has been identified for it. No base quality information exists; no much larger clone differs at one position.

The CDR3 measures 16 amino acids from cysteine to phenylalanine. CDR3 DNA only is kept here, 48 bases in frame from base 1. Relative to germline, V is 2 bases shorter and J is 3 bases shorter, with 16 bases between their ends. In this chain, TRBV12-3 or TRBV12-4 is recombined with TRBJ1-2, with an unclear D gene assignment. Sequencing was carried out using blood, either unsorted or a sorted T cell fraction (not recorded which). This TCR was sampled from a male donor with ankylosing spondylitis or in good health (not recorded which). The CDR3 amino acid sequence is: CASSLLIGPAHYGYTF. The base sequence is TGTGCCAGCAGTTTATTGATAGGTCCGGCGCACTATGGCTACACCTTC.